This is a list of T cell receptor beta chains from one sample in a study of cytomegalovirus exposure and HLA in healthy donors. Profiled with immunoSEQ multiplex PCR; TCRdb holds only in-frame clones, not every one. Of fewer than 200,000 clones listed, about 88% are singletons. Sequenced sample: PBMCs. These receptors were obtained from a girl less than two years old in good health and CMV-seronegative. Both conserved end residues are trimmed from each CDR3. Clone size is given for some rows only: seen once, a few or many times, or a class if the clone is expanded.

13	NA	TRBV9	ASSAGLAGDYEQY
13	NA	TRBV5-1	ASFRETTTYNEQF
13	NA	TRBV6-1	ASSEAGTGDEKLF
13	once	TRBV4-1	ASSQLAGNTGELF
12	few	TRBV7-9	ASSSGGARNIQY
14	NA	TRBV27	ASSLLTAGGPHEQY
13	NA	TRBV9	ASSFSGRSTDTQY
11	NA	TRBV2	AGKTGPNYGYT
14	NA	TRBV10-1	ASSDIGTGLVDTQY
10	NA	TRBV7-9	ASQQGSYEQY
11	once	TRBV2	ASSEGTSTEAF
13	NA	TRBV27	ASTKGLAGDITQY
16	NA	TRBV12-5	ASGLVLGSGTGYTEAF
18	NA	TRBV4-2	ASSPRDDAGGPGGTDTQY
14	NA	TRBV2	ASSEGGEAINEKLF
9	NA	TRBV29-1	SVARAYGYT
14	few	TRBV7-8	ASSLARDKGFQPQH
13	NA	TRBV6-5	ASSYSGLGGDTQY
12	once	TRBV11-1	ASSLARAGYEQY
16	NA	TRBV5-1	ASSADSSLSSGANVLT
16	NA	TRBV15	ATSRDQQGDLSKNIQY
11	NA	TRBV7-9	ASRQGTGNTIY
11	NA	TRBV29-1	SVATGFTGELF
15	NA	TRBV4-2	ASSQGGRGTLNQPQH
9	NA	TRBV30	AWSQAYEQY
12	NA	TRBV19	ASRVSSSTDTQY
15	NA	TRBV15	ATSRDSGGSSGDTQY
11	NA	TRBV4-1	ASSQDLPSEQY
13	NA	TRBV5-6	ASSLKGGYPYEQY
11	NA	TRBV30	ALDVRGNYEQY
16	NA	TRBV6-1	ASSARRPGLGNTGELF
12	NA	TRBV23-1	ATQSGPTGQPQH
15	once	TRBV4-1	ASSQPPSGFGSYEQY
13	NA	TRBV5-6	ASSSRSGGNYGYT
9	NA	TRBV29-1	SGDRTYEQY
15	NA	TRBV10-1	ASSGGSGGATGDTQY
10	NA	TRBV6-5	ASKQGGETQY
13	NA	TRBV19	ASSFDGTKQDTQY
14	NA	TRBV10-1	ASSQRRDSRYYEQY
9	NA	TRBV20-1	SARPRHGYT
14	NA	TRBV11-2	ASSLGQGSWNTEAF
13	NA	TRBV11-3	ASSLGGQTNNEQF
12	NA	TRBV5-6	ASSRDILNSPLH
13	NA	TRBV5-1	ASREFTSGVFEQY
13	NA	TRBV14	ASSQLFGTGYGYT
11	NA	TRBV30	AWRPDRGRGQF